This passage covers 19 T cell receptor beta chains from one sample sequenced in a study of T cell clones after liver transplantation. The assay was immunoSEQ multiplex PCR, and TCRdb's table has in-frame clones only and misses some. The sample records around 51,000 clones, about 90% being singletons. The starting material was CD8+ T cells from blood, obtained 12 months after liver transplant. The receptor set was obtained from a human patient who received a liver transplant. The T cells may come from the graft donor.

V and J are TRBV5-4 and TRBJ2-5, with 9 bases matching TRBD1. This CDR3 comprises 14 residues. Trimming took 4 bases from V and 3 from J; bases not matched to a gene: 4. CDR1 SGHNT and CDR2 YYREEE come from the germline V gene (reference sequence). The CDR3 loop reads CASSPRTGEETQYF. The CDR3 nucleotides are TGTGCCAGCAGCCCGAGGACAGGGGAAGAGACCCAGTACTTC.

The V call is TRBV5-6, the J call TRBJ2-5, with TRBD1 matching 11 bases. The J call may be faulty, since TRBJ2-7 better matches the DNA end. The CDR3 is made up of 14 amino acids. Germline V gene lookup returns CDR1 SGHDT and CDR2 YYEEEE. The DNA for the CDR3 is TGTGCCAGCAGCTGGGGACAGGGGGCCTACGAGCAGTACTTC. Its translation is CASSWGQGAYEQYF.

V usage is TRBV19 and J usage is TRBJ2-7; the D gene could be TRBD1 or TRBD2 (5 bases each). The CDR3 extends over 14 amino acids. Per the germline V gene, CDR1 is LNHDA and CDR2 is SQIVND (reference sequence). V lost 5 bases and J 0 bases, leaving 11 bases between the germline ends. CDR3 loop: CASSLGTDSYEQYF. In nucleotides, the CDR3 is TGTGCCAGTAGTCTCGGGACGGACTCCTACGAGCAGTACTTC.

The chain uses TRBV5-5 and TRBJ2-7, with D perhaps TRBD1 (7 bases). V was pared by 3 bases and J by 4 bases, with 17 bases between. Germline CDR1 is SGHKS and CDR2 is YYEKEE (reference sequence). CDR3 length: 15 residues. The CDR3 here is CASSWRGQGVYEQYF. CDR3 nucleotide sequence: TGTGCCAGCAGCTGGAGGGGCCAGGGGGTTTACGAGCAGTACTTC. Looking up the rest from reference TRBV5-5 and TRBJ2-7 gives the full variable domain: DAGVTQSPTHLIKTRGQQVTLRCSPISGHKSVSWYQQVLGQGPQFIFQYYEKEERGRGNFPDRFSARQFPNYSSELNVNALLLGDSALYLCASSWRGQGVYEQYFGPGTRLTVT.

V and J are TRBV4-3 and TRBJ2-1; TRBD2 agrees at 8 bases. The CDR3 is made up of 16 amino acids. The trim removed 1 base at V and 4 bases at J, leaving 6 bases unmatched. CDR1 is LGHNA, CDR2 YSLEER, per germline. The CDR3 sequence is CASSQVGTRIYNEQFF. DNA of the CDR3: TGCGCCAGCAGCCAAGTCGGGACTAGGATTTACAATGAGCAGTTCTTC.

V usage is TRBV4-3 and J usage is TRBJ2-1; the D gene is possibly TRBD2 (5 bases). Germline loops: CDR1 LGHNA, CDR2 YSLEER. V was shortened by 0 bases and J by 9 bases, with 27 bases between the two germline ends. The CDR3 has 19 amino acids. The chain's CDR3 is CASSQEYQGLIGIACEQFF. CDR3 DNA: TGCGCCAGCAGCCAAGAATATCAAGGACTCATTGGGATTGCGTGTGAGCAGTTCTTC.

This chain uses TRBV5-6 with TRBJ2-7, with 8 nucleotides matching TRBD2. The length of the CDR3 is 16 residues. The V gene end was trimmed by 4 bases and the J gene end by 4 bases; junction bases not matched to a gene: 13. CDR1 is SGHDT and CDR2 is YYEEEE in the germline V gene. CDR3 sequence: CASSAQQTSAGYEQYF. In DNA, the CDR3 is TGTGCCAGCAGCGCCCAACAGACTAGCGCTGGGTACGAGCAGTACTTC.

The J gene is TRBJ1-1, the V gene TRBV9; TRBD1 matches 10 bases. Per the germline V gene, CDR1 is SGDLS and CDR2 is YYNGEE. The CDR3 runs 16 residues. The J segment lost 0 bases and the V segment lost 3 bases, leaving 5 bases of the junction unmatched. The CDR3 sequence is CASSARDRGMNTEAFF. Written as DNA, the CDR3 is TGTGCCAGCAGCGCCCGGGACAGGGGAATGAACACTGAAGCTTTCTTT.

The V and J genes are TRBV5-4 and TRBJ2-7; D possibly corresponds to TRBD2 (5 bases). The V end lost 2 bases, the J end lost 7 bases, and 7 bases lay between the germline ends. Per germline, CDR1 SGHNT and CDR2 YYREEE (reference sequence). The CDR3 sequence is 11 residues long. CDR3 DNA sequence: TGTGCCAGCAGCTTACTAGGGGAGCAGTACTTC. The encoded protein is CASSLLGEQYF.

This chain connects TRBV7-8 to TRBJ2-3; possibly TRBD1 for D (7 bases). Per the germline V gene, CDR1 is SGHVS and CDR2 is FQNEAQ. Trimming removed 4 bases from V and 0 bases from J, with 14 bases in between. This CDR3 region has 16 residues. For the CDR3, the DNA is TGTGCCAGCAGCTACGACAGGGAGGCTAGCACAGATACGCAGTATTTT. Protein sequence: CASSYDREASTDTQYF. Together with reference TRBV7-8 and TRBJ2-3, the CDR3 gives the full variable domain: GAGVSQSPRYKVAKRGQDVALRCDPISGHVSLFWYQQALGQGPEFLTYFQNEAQLDKSGLPSDRFFAERPEGSVSTLKIQRTQQEDSAVYLCASSYDREASTDTQYFGPGTRLTVL.

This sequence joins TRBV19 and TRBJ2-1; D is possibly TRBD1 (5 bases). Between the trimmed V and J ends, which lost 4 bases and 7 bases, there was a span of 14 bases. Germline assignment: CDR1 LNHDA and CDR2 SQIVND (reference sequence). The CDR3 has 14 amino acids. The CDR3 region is CASSTQGEVNEQFF. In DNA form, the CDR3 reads TGTGCCAGTAGTACCCAGGGCGAGGTGAATGAGCAGTTCTTC.

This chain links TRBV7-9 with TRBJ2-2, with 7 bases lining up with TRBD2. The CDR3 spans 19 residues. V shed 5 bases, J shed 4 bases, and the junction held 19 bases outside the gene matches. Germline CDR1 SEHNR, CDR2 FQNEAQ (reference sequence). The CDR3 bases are TGTGCCAGCAGCCTCCGCTATCGAGATAGGGGAGGGGTCACCGGGGAGCTGTTTTTT. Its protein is CASSLRYRDRGGVTGELFF.

CDR3 in DNA: TGTGCCAGCAGTCAACTAGGGGGGAACACTGAAGCTTTCTTT. Translating it yields CASSQLGGNTEAFF. The chain is built from TRBV6-1 and TRBJ1-1, with D possibly matching TRBD1 (6 bases). The CDR3 spans 14 residues. The ends were cut back, 5 bases at V and 1 base at J, with 11 bases in the middle. Germline CDR1 reads MNHNS; CDR2 reads SASEGT.

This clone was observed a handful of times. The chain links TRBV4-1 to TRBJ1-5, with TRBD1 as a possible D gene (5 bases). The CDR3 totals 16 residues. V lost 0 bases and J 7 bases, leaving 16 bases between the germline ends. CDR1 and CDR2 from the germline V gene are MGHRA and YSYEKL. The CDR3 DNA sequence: TGCGCCAGCAGCCAAGAAAACGGAGGGTGGGACCAGCCCCAGCATTTT. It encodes CASSQENGGWDQPQHF.

The CDR3 DNA reads TGTGCCAGCAGTGAAGAACAGTTCATGAACACTGAAGCTTTCTTT. Protein sequence: CASSEEQFMNTEAFF. V gene TRBV6-1 combines with J gene TRBJ1-1, with D hard to call. V dropped 1 base and J dropped 0 bases, with 9 bases sitting between them. CDR1 and CDR2 (germline): MNHNS, SASEGT. The CDR3 spans 15 residues.

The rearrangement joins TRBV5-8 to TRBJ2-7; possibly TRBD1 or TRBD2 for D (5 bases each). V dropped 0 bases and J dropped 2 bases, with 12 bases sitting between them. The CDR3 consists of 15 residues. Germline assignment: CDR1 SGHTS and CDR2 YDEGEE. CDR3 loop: CASSLARGRAYEQYF. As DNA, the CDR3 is TGTGCCAGCAGCTTGGCCCGGGGCAGGGCCTACGAGCAGTACTTC.

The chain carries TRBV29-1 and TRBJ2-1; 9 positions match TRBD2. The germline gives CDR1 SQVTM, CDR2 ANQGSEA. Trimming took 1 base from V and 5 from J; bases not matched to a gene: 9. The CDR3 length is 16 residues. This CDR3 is CSVEADSGSLDNEQFF. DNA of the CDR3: TGCAGCGTTGAAGCCGATAGCGGGAGTCTTGACAATGAGCAGTTCTTC.

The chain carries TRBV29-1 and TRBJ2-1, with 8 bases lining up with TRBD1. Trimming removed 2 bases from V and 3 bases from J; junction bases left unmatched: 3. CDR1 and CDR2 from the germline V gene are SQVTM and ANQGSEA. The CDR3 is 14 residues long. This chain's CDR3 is CSVEFRGRYNEQFF. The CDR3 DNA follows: TGCAGCGTTGAATTCAGGGGGCGCTACAATGAGCAGTTCTTC.

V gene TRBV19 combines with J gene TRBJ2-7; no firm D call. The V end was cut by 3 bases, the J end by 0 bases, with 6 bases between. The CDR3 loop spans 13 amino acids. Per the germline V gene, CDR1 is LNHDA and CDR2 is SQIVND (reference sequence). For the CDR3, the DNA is TGTGCCAGTAGTATGGGCGTCTCCTACGAGCAGTACTTC. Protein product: CASSMGVSYEQYF.